The 29 T cell receptor beta chains below come from one sample, sequenced in a study of shared T cell receptors in the human thymus. Sequencing used immunoSEQ multiplex PCR; TCRdb keeps in-frame clones, though not all of them. Among 500,000 to 850,000 clones listed, around 87% were seen once. These data are also associated with another study on human thymus T cells.

Sequencing was done on a sample of thymocytes. These receptors all stem from a boy in the first two years of life with a congenital heart defect.

This chain links TRBV7-2 with TRBJ2-7; 7 positions agree with TRBD2. Per the germline V gene, CDR1 is SGHTA and CDR2 is FQGNSA. The CDR3 length is 15 residues. J lost 4 bases, V lost 1 base, and 7 bases had no gene match. The CDR3 region has the DNA TGTGCCAGCAGCTTAGTTTCGGGAGGAGCGTACGAGCAGTACTTC. This gives the protein CASSLVSGGAYEQYF.

V usage is TRBV28 and J usage is TRBJ1-5; 7 bases map to TRBD1. The CDR3 is 16 residues long. The germline V gene has CDR1 MDHEN and CDR2 SYDVKM. V lost 7 bases, J lost 0 bases, and 9 bases stayed unmatched. CDR3: CASNLTGNLSNQPQHF. The CDR3, as DNA: TGTGCCAGCAACCTGACAGGGAACCTTAGCAATCAGCCCCAGCATTTT. The variable domain in full, with the rest retrieved from reference TRBV28 and TRBJ1-5, is DVKVTQSSRYLVKRTGEKVFLECVQDMDHENMFWYRQDPGLGLRLIYFSYDVKMKEKGDIPEGYSVSREKKERFSLILESASTNQTSMYLCASNLTGNLSNQPQHFGDGTRLSIL.

The J gene is TRBJ2-5, the V gene TRBV5-1, with 7 bases matching TRBD2. V was pared by 0 bases and J by 5 bases, with 19 bases of the junction left unmatched. Germline lookup yields CDR1 SGHRS and CDR2 YFSETQ. The CDR3 is 19 amino acids. The DNA of the CDR3 is TGCGCCAGCAGCTTGGGCGCACTACCTTTGGCGGGAGCCTGGGAGACCCAGTACTTC. Translating it yields CASSLGALPLAGAWETQYF.

The count of this clone is one. The chain links TRBV4-3 to TRBJ1-5, with 11 nucleotides matching TRBD1. Losses at the gene ends were 0 bases for V and 7 bases for J; bases not matched to a gene: 14. CDR1 is LGHNA and CDR2 is YSLEER in the germline V gene. CDR3 size: 19 residues. This chain's CDR3 is CASSQDLGQGAGGPQPQHF. The CDR3 DNA follows: TGCGCCAGCAGCCAAGATCTAGGACAGGGGGCGGGTGGCCCACAGCCCCAGCATTTT.

V usage is TRBV27 and J usage is TRBJ2-7, with 7 nucleotides matching TRBD1. Germline V CDR1 and CDR2: MNHEY, SMNVEV (reference sequence). The length of the CDR3 is 15 residues. The junction had 10 bases not matched to a gene; V was cut back by 5 bases and J by 3 bases. CDR3 coding DNA: TGTGCCAGCAGTGTTGGGTACGACAGGGACTACGAGCAGTACTTC. This gives the protein CASSVGYDRDYEQYF.

As to this clone: At the DNA level, this CDR3 is encoded by other sequences in the same sample as well. The chain links TRBV14 to TRBJ1-2, with D maybe TRBD1 (5 bases). Trimming stripped 4 bases from V and 2 bases from J, with 8 bases between. The length of the CDR3 is 13 residues. The germline gives CDR1 SGHDN, CDR2 FVKESK. The CDR3 nucleotides are TGTGCCAGCAGCCCTCGGGGGAACTATGGCTACACCTTC. Protein: CASSPRGNYGYTF.

The chain employs TRBV4-3 and TRBJ2-2; D not certain. Germline CDR1 is LGHNA and CDR2 is YSLEER. The CDR3 loop spans 14 amino acids. The V end lost 3 bases, the J end lost 3 bases, and 8 bases lay between the germline ends. The DNA of the CDR3 is TGCGCCAGCAGCCAGAGAAACTACACCGGGGAGCTGTTTTTT. Amino acids: CASSQRNYTGELFF.

The V call is TRBV30, the J call TRBJ2-7; D uncertain. The germline V gene has CDR1 GTSNPN and CDR2 SVGIG (reference sequence). The CDR3 length is 12 residues. V was cut by 3 bases and J by 0 bases, with 6 bases left in between. CDR3 amino acids: CAWSPSSYEQYF. The CDR3 DNA is TGTGCCTGGAGCCCCTCCTCCTACGAGCAGTACTTC.

J is TRBJ2-4 and V is TRBV5-1, with 9 bases fitting TRBD1. After removal of 4 bases from V and 2 bases from J, the junction contained 7 bases not matched to a gene. Germline CDR1 is SGHRS and CDR2 is YFSETQ. The CDR3 contains 16 residues. CDR3 coding DNA: TGCGCCAGCAGCCCGGGACAGGGTAGGTCCAAAAACATTCAGTACTTC. As protein: CASSPGQGRSKNIQYF.

The chain couples TRBV25-1 to TRBJ1-2; a possible D gene is TRBD1 (5 bases). Trimming removed 5 bases at V and 7 bases at J, with 14 bases between. CDR1 and CDR2 (germline): MGHDK, SYGVNS. The CDR3 spans 13 residues. The CDR3 DNA sequence: TGTGCCAGCAGTCGAAGGGGCCGACCTGGCTACACCTTC. Translating gives CASSRRGRPGYTF.

The chain uses TRBV4-2 and TRBJ2-6, with a weak D call TRBD1 (6 bases). CDR3 length equals 18 residues. Trimming cost V 0 bases and J 3 bases, with 15 bases left between them. CDR1 is LGHNA and CDR2 is YNFKEQ in the germline V gene. The CDR3 reads CASSQEDRFRLGANVLTF. CDR3 coding DNA: TGTGCCAGCAGCCAAGAAGACAGGTTTCGACTTGGGGCCAACGTCCTGACTTTC.

This clone is a singleton in its sample. This chain links TRBV10-3 with TRBJ2-1; 13 bases fit TRBD2. Germline CDR1 is ENHRY and CDR2 is SYGVKD. Unmatched junction bases numbered 0, after V lost 2 bases and J lost 8 bases. The CDR3 spans 14 residues. The CDR3 DNA reads as TGTGCCATCAGTGAGGGACTAGCGGGAGATGAGCAGTTCTTC. Protein product: CAISEGLAGDEQFF.

The chain couples TRBV9 to TRBJ1-1; tentatively, D is TRBD1 (6 bases). The V end lost 1 base, the J end lost 0 bases, and 16 bases lay between the germline ends. Germline CDR1 reads SGDLS; CDR2 reads YYNGEE. The CDR3 sequence is 17 residues long. CDR3 sequence: CASSVTRQAGMNTEAFF. CDR3 in DNA: TGTGCCAGCAGCGTAACCAGACAGGCGGGCATGAACACTGAAGCTTTCTTT.

V is TRBV28 and J is TRBJ1-4; the D gene is possibly TRBD1 (6 bases). The CDR3 totals 17 residues. V was pared by 5 bases and J by 4 bases, with 20 bases between. Germline V lookup: CDR1 MDHEN, CDR2 SYDVKM. Here the CDR3 reads CASSQPDRQAVNEKLFF. The CDR3 DNA reads as TGTGCCAGCAGTCAGCCCGACCGACAGGCCGTTAATGAAAAACTGTTTTTT.

This chain links TRBV27 with TRBJ2-7, with 7 bases aligning to TRBD1. The germline CDR1 and CDR2 sequences are MNHEY and SMNVEV (reference sequence). This CDR3 has 15 amino acids. Unmatched junction bases numbered 8, after V lost 3 bases and J lost 3 bases. DNA for the CDR3: TGTGCCAGCAGTTTCCGGGACAGACCTTACTACGAGCAGTACTTC. Protein product: CASSFRDRPYYEQYF.

A remark on this clone: Other DNA sequences in the sample encode the same CDR3. The chain recombines TRBV30 with TRBJ2-7; 14 bases agree with TRBD2. The CDR3 runs 15 residues. J gave up 2 bases and V 1 base, and 1 base lay outside the gene matches. Per the germline V gene, CDR1 is GTSNPN and CDR2 is SVGIG (reference sequence). The CDR3 sequence: CAWSGTSGRPYEQYF. The CDR3 bases are TGTGCCTGGAGTGGGACTAGCGGGAGGCCCTACGAGCAGTACTTC.

The chain joins TRBV2 to TRBJ1-2; possibly TRBD1 for D (5 bases). The CDR3 runs to 14 residues. Trimming took off 8 bases at V and 2 bases at J, with 15 bases between the two ends. Germline CDR1 and CDR2: SNHLY and FYNNEI. The CDR3 bases are TGTGCCAGCCTCCCGGTCAGGGCGAACTATGGCTACACCTTC. Protein sequence: CASLPVRANYGYTF.

V is TRBV6-6 and J is TRBJ2-1, with 15 bases fitting TRBD2. The V gene's germline CDR1 is MNHNY and CDR2 SVGAGI (reference sequence). The V segment lost 5 bases and the J segment 4 bases; nucleotides outside the gene matches: 3. This CDR3 region has 16 residues. CDR3 protein: CASSRGTSGRYNEQFF. The CDR3 coding sequence is TGTGCCAGCAGTCGGGGGACTAGCGGGAGGTACAATGAGCAGTTCTTC.

The CDR3: CASSLDRGREAFF. CDR3 coding DNA: TGCGCCAGCAGCTTAGACAGGGGGCGCGAAGCTTTCTTT. The V gene is TRBV5-1, the J gene TRBJ1-1; 10 bases map to TRBD1. This CDR3 has 13 amino acids. V lost 2 bases to trimming and J lost 8 bases; unmatched junction nucleotides: 3. The germline gives CDR1 SGHRS, CDR2 YFSETQ.

This clone came up a few times. The chain employs TRBV7-8 and TRBJ2-7; a weak D match, TRBD2 (5 bases). V was clipped by 1 base and J by 3 bases, with 13 bases between them. This CDR3 is 15 amino acids long. Germline CDR1 SGHVS, CDR2 FQNEAQ. The CDR3: CASSLVYSSSYEQYF. As DNA, the CDR3 is TGTGCCAGCAGCTTAGTCTATTCTAGCAGCTACGAGCAGTACTTC.

The V call is TRBV19, the J call TRBJ1-4; 7 nucleotides line up with TRBD1. Per germline, CDR1 LNHDA and CDR2 SQIVND (reference sequence). This CDR3 contains 14 residues. V lost 8 bases, J lost 6 bases, and 9 bases stayed unmatched. The CDR3 loop is CASAGIQGDEKLFF. The DNA of the CDR3 is TGTGCCAGTGCAGGTATCCAGGGGGATGAAAAACTGTTTTTT.

The chain is built from TRBV2 and TRBJ2-5; TRBD2 agrees at 8 bases. The V gene end was trimmed by 1 base and the J gene end by 4 bases; junction bases not matched to a gene: 8. Per germline, CDR1 SNHLY and CDR2 FYNNEI. This CDR3 is 16 amino acids long. The CDR3 sequence is CASSEVFSSGRETQYF. In DNA form, the CDR3 reads TGTGCCAGCAGTGAAGTGTTCTCAAGCGGGAGAGAGACCCAGTACTTC.

The CDR3 bases are TGTGCCAGCAGGCTAGACACCGGGGAGCTGTTTTTT. Its translation is CASRLDTGELFF. The chain employs TRBV6-1 and TRBJ2-2; D is ambiguous. Germline CDR1 is MNHNS and CDR2 is SASEGT. V lost 6 bases and J lost 3, with 5 bases in between. The CDR3 sequence is 12 residues long.

The rearrangement links TRBV6-5 to TRBJ2-3; D possibly corresponds to TRBD2 (5 bases). V was pared by 3 bases and J by 0 bases, with 10 bases between. There are 15 residues in the CDR3. Germline V CDR1 and CDR2: MNHEY, SVGAGI. The CDR3 here is CASSYSEHSTDTQYF. The CDR3 DNA follows: TGTGCCAGCAGTTATAGCGAACACAGCACAGATACGCAGTATTTT.

J is TRBJ1-2 and V is TRBV29-1; D not certain. The length of the CDR3 is 15 residues. Germline values: CDR1 SQVTM, CDR2 ANQGSEA. V lost 0 bases to trimming and J lost 1 base, with 12 bases between them. In DNA, the CDR3 is TGCAGCGTTGAAGATCGGGATAAGAGTAACTATGGCTACACCTTC. Residues: CSVEDRDKSNYGYTF.

The J gene is TRBJ2-1, the V gene TRBV10-1, with TRBD1 identical over 9 bases. V dropped 4 bases and J dropped 7; count of bases not matched to a gene: 2. The germline V gene has CDR1 WNHNN and CDR2 SYGVQD (reference sequence). The CDR3 extends over 13 amino acids. The CDR3 DNA is TGCGCCAGCAGTGCCGACAGGGGGAATGAGCAGTTCTTC. Residues: CASSADRGNEQFF.

The rearrangement uses TRBV6-5 and TRBJ1-2; D might be TRBD1 (5 bases). The V end lost 2 bases, the J end lost 6 bases, and 13 bases lay between the germline ends. This CDR3 has 14 residues. Germline CDR1 reads MNHEY; CDR2 reads SVGAGI. This CDR3 reads CASSYKRGYHGYTF. The CDR3 nucleotides are TGTGCCAGCAGTTACAAGCGGGGCTATCATGGCTACACCTTC.

The V call is TRBV5-4, the J call TRBJ2-5; TRBD1 aligns across 8 bases. After removal of 4 bases from V and 3 bases from J, the junction contained 2 bases not matched to a gene. The CDR3 has 13 amino acids. CDR1 and CDR2 (germline): SGHNT, YYREEE (reference sequence). CDR3 bases: TGTGCCAGCAGCGAGGACAGGGAAGAGACCCAGTACTTC. Residues: CASSEDREETQYF.

This clone turned up a few times. V is TRBV4-1 and J is TRBJ2-3, with D possibly TRBD2 on 6 matching bases. Germline CDR1 reads MGHRA; CDR2 reads YSYEKL. CDR3 length: 14 amino acids. The V end was cut by 4 bases, the J end by 2 bases, with 10 bases between. The CDR3 is CASSRGRDTDTQYF. Written as DNA, the CDR3 is TGCGCCAGCAGCCGCGGGCGGGACACAGATACGCAGTATTTT.